These 16 T cell receptor beta chains were sequenced from one sample in a study of blood T cell repertoires in COVID-19. The method was immunoSEQ multiplex PCR; TCRdb's version includes in-frame clones alone and lacks a portion of them. The data contain some 250,000 clones, roughly 85% of them singletons. The sequenced sample consisted of PBMCs or T cells enriched from blood (not recorded which). These receptors all stem from a woman aged 45-65 years who had recovered from COVID-19.

The chain links TRBV15 to TRBJ1-4; 10 nucleotides agree with TRBD1. V shed 0 bases, J shed 7 bases, and the junction held 8 bases outside the gene matches. Germline V gene lookup returns CDR1 LNHNV and CDR2 YYDKDF (reference sequence). The CDR3 is 17 amino acids. CDR3 bases: TGTGCCACCAGCAGAGATGGTCGGACAGGGGGGGGTGAAAAACTGTTTTTT. Residues: CATSRDGRTGGGEKLFF.

The chain combines TRBV3-1 (or the pseudogene TRBV3-2) with TRBJ2-2, with 8 bases aligning to TRBD2. V gave up 2 bases and J gave up 5 bases; unmatched junction bases: 7. The CDR3 consists of 16 residues. In germline, CDR1 is LGHDT, CDR2 YNNKEL (reference sequence). CDR3 bases: TGTGCCAGCAGCCAATTAGCGGGAAGCGGGACCGGGGAGCTGTTTTTT. Translated: CASSQLAGSGTGELFF.

The chain links TRBV15 to TRBJ2-5; possibly TRBD2 for D (5 bases). This CDR3 has 16 amino acids. CDR1 LNHNV and CDR2 YYDKDF come from the germline V gene (reference sequence). The V end lost 0 bases, the J end lost 5 bases, and 16 bases lay between the germline ends. The CDR3 is CATSREEDGRGETQYF. In nucleotides, the CDR3 is TGTGCCACCAGCAGAGAAGAGGATGGACGCGGGGAGACCCAGTACTTC.

CDR3 DNA sequence: TGTGCCAGCAGACTAGCGGGAGGGAGGAATGAGCAGTTCTTC. Its translation: CASRLAGGRNEQFF. The chain uses TRBV7-2 and TRBJ2-1, with 13 bases lining up with TRBD2. This CDR3 comprises 14 residues. CDR1 SGHTA and CDR2 FQGNSA come from the germline V gene. The V and J ends lost 6 bases and 7 bases, in that order; junction bases with no gene match: 3.

The chain is built from TRBV11-2 and TRBJ1-2; D might be TRBD1 (5 bases). V lost 6 bases and J 3 bases, leaving 17 bases between the germline ends. CDR3 size: 15 residues. Germline values: CDR1 SGHAT, CDR2 FQNNGV. CDR3 in amino acids: CASRPTRGKYYGYTF. CDR3 coding DNA: TGTGCCAGCAGACCGACCCGGGGGAAGTACTATGGCTACACCTTC. The whole variable domain, filled in from reference TRBV11-2 and TRBJ1-2, reads EAGVAQSPRYKIIEKRQSVAFWCNPISGHATLYWYQQILGQGPKLLIQFQNNGVVDDSQLPKDRFSAERLKGVDSTLKIQPAKLEDSAVYLCASRPTRGKYYGYTFGSGTRLTVV.

This clone has just a few counts. The V and J genes are TRBV7-2 and TRBJ2-1; D gene unclear. Trimming shortened V by 7 bases and J by 10 bases, and 17 bases separated the two germline ends. Per the germline V gene, CDR1 is SGHTA and CDR2 is FQGNSA. This CDR3 contains 13 residues. This CDR3 is CASTRITVGEQFF. The CDR3 DNA reads TGTGCCAGCACCCGAATCACAGTAGGAGAGCAGTTCTTC.

CDR3 in DNA: TGTGCCAGCAGCCAAGATCCGACAGGGGGGTCTGGCTACACCTTC. Translated: CASSQDPTGGSGYTF. The chain combines TRBV3-1 (or the pseudogene TRBV3-2) with TRBJ1-2; 9 bases map to TRBD1. The J segment lost 7 bases and the V segment lost 0 bases, leaving 6 bases of the junction unmatched. CDR3 length: 15 amino acids. Germline lookup yields CDR1 LGHDT and CDR2 YNNKEL (reference sequence).

This sequence joins TRBV5-1 and TRBJ2-2, with D possibly TRBD1 on 6 matching bases. CDR1 and CDR2 from the germline V gene are SGHRS and YFSETQ. Trimming took 9 bases from V and 2 from J, leaving 17 bases between them. CDR3 length: 15 residues. The CDR3 protein is CATSDSLTNTGELFF. CDR3 DNA sequence: TGCGCCACCTCGGACAGCCTAACTAACACCGGGGAGCTGTTTTTT. Together with reference TRBV5-1 and TRBJ2-2, the CDR3 gives the full variable domain: KAGVTQTPRYLIKTRGQQVTLSCSPISGHRSVSWYQQTPGQGLQFLFEYFSETQRNKGNFPGRFSGRQFSNSRSEMNVSTLELGDSALYLCATSDSLTNTGELFFGEGSRLTVL.

V usage is TRBV7-8 and J usage is TRBJ2-1; D possibly corresponds to TRBD1 (6 bases). Germline assignment: CDR1 SGHVS and CDR2 FQNEAQ. The CDR3 spans 14 residues. Trimming pared 7 bases from V and 6 bases from J, leaving 16 bases between. The CDR3 DNA is TGTGCCAGCATCCAGGGGCGTCTCGGCAATGAGCAGTTCTTC. It specifies CASIQGRLGNEQFF.

The CDR3 nucleotides are TGTGCCAGTAGTAAATCGGACAGCTACCATTCACCCCTCCACTTT. The encoded protein is CASSKSDSYHSPLHF. The chain joins TRBV19 to TRBJ1-6; weak D call: TRBD1 (6 bases). The CDR3 sequence is 15 residues long. Germline CDR1 LNHDA, CDR2 SQIVND (reference sequence). V gave up 4 bases and J gave up 8 bases, with 15 bases separating them.

Turning to this clone: The same CDR3 also results from other DNA sequences found in this sample. CDR3 DNA: TGTGCCAGCAGTTTAGCAGGAGGCGGAGGCTACACCTTC. Translated: CASSLAGGGGYTF. The rearrangement uses TRBV12-3 or TRBV12-4 and TRBJ1-2, with D hard to call. The CDR3 is made up of 13 amino acids. Deletions cut 0 bases from V and 8 bases from J, with 10 bases between.

The chain carries TRBV5-1 and TRBJ2-7, with 8 bases that match TRBD2. CDR3 length: 15 residues. With V trimmed by 4 bases and J by 3 bases, 9 bases remained unmatched. CDR1 and CDR2 from the germline V gene are SGHRS and YFSETQ. The CDR3 DNA reads TGCGCCAGCAGCCTCAAACTAGCGGAGGGCTACGAGCAGTACTTC. Translating gives CASSLKLAEGYEQYF.

This clone was recorded a few times. The chain joins TRBV28 to TRBJ1-2; 7 nucleotides align to TRBD1. The ends lost 7 bases at V and 5 bases at J; junction bases unmatched: 7. The CDR3 runs to 13 residues. The germline CDR1 and CDR2 sequences are MDHEN and SYDVKM. Here the CDR3 reads CASTRGGRYGYTF. DNA of the CDR3: TGTGCCAGCACGAGAGGGGGCAGGTATGGCTACACCTTC.

This clone was counted a single time. The chain combines TRBV7-9 with TRBJ2-4, with 8 bases identical to TRBD1. V shed 6 bases and J 7 bases; nucleotides not matched to a gene: 11. The CDR3 has 15 residues. Germline V gene lookup returns CDR1 SEHNR and CDR2 FQNEAQ (reference sequence). The CDR3 nucleotides read TGTGCCAGCAGTTCAAGAGGGACAGGTGGCAACATTCAGTACTTC. It specifies CASSSRGTGGNIQYF.

The rearrangement joins TRBV25-1 to TRBJ1-6; D gene uncertain. The CDR3 runs to 14 residues. In germline, CDR1 is MGHDK, CDR2 SYGVNS. V lost 6 bases to trimming and J lost 5 bases, with 11 bases between them. The CDR3 reads CASSAGFDNSPLHF. CDR3 coding DNA: TGTGCCAGCAGCGCCGGGTTTGATAATTCACCCCTCCACTTT.

The V gene is TRBV2, the J gene TRBJ1-3; no reliable D call. CDR1 and CDR2 from the germline V gene are SNHLY and FYNNEI. The V end lost 3 bases, the J end lost 0 bases, and 6 bases lay between the germline ends. The CDR3 has 14 amino acids. The CDR3 nucleotides are TGTGCCAGCAGTGACGGAGTCTCTGGAAACACCATATATTTT. It is translated as CASSDGVSGNTIYF.